This TCR beta chain originates from a study of CD8 T cells in ankylosing spondylitis. This CDR3 spans 16 amino acids. Germline V lookup: CDR1 ENHRY, CDR2 SYGVKD. After removal of 6 bases from V and 9 bases from J, the junction contained 10 bases not matched to a gene. TCRdb re-called the 5' RACE reads with MiXCR, one entry per CDR3 protein. The sample carries around 100,000 distinct CDR3 sequences, around 24% recorded once. This sequence originates from a male donor with ankylosing spondylitis. The source material was synovial fluid, either unsorted or a sorted T cell fraction (not recorded which). The V call is TRBV10-3, the J call TRBJ2-1; 14 bases fit TRBD2. The CDR3 region has the DNA TGTGCCATCAGGGCCGGGACTAGCGGGAGTCTAGGTGAGCAGTTCTTC. Protein product: CAIRAGTSGSLGEQFF.